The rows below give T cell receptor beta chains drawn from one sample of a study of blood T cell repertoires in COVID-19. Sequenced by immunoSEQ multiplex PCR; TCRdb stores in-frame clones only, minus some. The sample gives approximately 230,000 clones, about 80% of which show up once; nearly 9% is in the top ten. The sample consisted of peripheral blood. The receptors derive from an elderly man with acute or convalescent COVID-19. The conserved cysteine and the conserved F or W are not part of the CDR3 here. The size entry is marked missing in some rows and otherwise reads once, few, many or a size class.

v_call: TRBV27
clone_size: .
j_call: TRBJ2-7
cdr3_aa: ASRRGRNYGQY

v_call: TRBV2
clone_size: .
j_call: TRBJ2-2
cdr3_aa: ASSPGQGYSGELF

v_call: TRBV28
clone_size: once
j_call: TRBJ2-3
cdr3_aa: ASSSSGVFPDTQY

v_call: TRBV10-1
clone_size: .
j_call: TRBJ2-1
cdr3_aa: ASSESFSPGQPYNEQF

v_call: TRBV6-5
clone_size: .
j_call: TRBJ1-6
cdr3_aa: ASRSGQVYNSPLH

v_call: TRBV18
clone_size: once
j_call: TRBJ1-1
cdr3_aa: ASSPSLNTEAF

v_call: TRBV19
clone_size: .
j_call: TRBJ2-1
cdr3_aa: ASSLRDRYNEQF

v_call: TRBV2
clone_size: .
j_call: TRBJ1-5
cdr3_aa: ASSEETGGVQPQH

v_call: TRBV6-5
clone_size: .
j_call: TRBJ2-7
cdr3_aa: ASSPPTGLGEQY

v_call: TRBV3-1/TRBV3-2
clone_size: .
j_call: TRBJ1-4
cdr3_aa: ASSPTRTGLGAREKLF

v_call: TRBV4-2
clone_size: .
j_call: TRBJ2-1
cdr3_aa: ASSQVSGGSHNEQF

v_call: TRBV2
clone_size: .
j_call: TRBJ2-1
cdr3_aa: ASSERGLAGDEQF

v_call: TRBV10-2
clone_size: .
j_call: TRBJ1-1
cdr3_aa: ASRGRPGQGGTEAF

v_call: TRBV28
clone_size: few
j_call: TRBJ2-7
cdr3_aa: ASSFDRGGLEPTYEQY

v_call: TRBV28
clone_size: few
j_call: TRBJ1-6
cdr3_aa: ASSPQGPLH

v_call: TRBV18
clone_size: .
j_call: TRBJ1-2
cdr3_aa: ASSPPYRVGYGYT

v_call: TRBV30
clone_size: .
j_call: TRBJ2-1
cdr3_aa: AWRDWTDYNEQF

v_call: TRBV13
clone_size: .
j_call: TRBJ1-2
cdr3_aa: ASSLVKGQGYYGYT

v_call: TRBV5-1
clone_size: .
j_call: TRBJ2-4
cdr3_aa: ASNTGEDGNIQY

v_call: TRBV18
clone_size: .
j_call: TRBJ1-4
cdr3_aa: ASSRGQATNEKLF

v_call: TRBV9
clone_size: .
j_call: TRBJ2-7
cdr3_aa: ASSVAGTYEQY

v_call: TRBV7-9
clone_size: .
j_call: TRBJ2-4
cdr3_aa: ASSLPDSLAKNIQY

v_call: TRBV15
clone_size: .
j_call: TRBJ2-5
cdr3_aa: ATSRRTGTQETQY

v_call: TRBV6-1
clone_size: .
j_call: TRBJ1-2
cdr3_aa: ASSDGALFYGYT

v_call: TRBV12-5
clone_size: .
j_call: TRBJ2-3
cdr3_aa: ASGRGPRTDTQY

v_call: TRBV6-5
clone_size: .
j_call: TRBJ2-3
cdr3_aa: ASSYSRKGGTQY

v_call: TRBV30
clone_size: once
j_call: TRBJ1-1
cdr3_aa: AWNEALNTEAF

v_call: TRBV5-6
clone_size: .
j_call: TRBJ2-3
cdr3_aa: AIQWTDTQY

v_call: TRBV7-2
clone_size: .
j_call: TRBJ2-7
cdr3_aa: ASSLGSGGSYEQY

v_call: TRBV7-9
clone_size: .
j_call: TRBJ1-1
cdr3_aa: ASSLLRGREGTEAF

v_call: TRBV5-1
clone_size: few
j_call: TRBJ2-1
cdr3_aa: ASSSTSGGPYNEQF

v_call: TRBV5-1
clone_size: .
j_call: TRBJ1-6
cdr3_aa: ASSFGTTQGNSPLH

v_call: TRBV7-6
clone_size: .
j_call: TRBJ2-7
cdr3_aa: ASSLDRNGEQY

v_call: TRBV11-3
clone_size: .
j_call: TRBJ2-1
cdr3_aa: ASSLEGPYNEQF

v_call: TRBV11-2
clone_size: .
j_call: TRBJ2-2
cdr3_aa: ASSFEGTRRSGELF

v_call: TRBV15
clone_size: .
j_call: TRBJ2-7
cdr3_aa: ATSRDKAGGPSTY

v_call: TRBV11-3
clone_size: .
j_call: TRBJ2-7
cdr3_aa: ASSLASGPTYEQY

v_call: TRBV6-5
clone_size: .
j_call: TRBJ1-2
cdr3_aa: ASSPTGPYGYT

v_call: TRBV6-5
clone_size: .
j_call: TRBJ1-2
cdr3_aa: ASSPPRNYGYT

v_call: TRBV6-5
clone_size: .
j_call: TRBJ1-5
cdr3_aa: ASSYSRVGNQPQH

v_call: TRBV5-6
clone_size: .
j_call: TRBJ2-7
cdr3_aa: ASTEGTRFDEQY

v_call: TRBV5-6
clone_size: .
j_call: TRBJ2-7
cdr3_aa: ASSLVAPDLAGERYEQY

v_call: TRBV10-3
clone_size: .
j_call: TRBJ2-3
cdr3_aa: AIRQGSDTQY

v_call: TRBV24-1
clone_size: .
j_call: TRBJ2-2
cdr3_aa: ATSVQGTGELF

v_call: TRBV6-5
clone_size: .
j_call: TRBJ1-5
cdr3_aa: ASRDRYQPQH

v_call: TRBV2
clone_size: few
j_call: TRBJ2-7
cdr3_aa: ASSVREQY

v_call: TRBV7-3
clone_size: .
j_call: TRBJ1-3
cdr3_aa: ASSTFGQGASTLAGNTIY

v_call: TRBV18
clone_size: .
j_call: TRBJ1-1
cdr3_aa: ASSPLDGTGVSNTEAF

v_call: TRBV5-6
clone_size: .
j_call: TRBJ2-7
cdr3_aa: ASSFTVYEQY

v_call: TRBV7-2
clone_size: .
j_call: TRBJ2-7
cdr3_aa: ASSLGLAGAYEQY